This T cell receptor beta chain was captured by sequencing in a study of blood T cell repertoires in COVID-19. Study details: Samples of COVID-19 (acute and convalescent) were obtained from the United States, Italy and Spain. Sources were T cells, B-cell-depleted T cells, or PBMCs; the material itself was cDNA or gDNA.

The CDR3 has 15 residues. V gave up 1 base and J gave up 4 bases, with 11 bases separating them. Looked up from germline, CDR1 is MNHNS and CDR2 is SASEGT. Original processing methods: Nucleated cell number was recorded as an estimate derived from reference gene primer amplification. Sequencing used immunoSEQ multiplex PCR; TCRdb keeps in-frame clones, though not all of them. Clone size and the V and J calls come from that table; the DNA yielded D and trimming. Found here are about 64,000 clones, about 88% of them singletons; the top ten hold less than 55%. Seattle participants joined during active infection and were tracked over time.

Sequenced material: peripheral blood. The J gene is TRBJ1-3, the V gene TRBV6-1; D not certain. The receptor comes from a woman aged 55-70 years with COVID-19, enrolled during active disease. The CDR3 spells CASSEGPGGGNTIYF. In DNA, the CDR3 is TGTGCCAGCAGTGAAGGACCCGGAGGCGGAAACACCATATATTTT.